The 26 T cell receptor beta chains presented below share a single source sample, sequenced in a study of siplizumab effects on memory and regulatory T cells. Method: immunoSEQ multiplex PCR; TCRdb's copy keeps in-frame clones and lacks some. The sample contains about 85,000 clones, around 93% of which appear only once. Specimen: CD8+ T cells sorted from blood. These receptors were obtained from a human donor in good health.

CDR3: CASSLWGLAGGPTDTQYF. Here the CDR3 DNA reads TGCGCCAGCAGCTTGTGGGGACTAGCGGGAGGCCCCACAGATACGCAGTATTTT. This sequence joins TRBV5-1 and TRBJ2-3, with 15 positions matching TRBD2. The CDR3 spans 18 residues. CDR1 is SGHRS and CDR2 is YFSETQ in the germline V gene. J gave up 2 bases and V 1 base, and 5 bases lay outside the gene matches. The variable domain in full, with the rest retrieved from reference TRBV5-1 and TRBJ2-3, is KAGVTQTPRYLIKTRGQQVTLSCSPISGHRSVSWYQQTPGQGLQFLFEYFSETQRNKGNFPGRFSGRQFSNSRSEMNVSTLELGDSALYLCASSLWGLAGGPTDTQYFGPGTRLTVL.

The chain uses TRBV5-1 and TRBJ2-7; D is ambiguous. Germline lookup yields CDR1 SGHRS and CDR2 YFSETQ. V dropped 1 base and J dropped 7 bases, with 12 bases sitting between them. The length of the CDR3 is 13 residues. The DNA for the CDR3 is TGCGCCAGCAGCTTGTCGGAAGTCTTTGAGCAGTACTTC. Protein product: CASSLSEVFEQYF.

This chain joins TRBV5-1 and TRBJ2-7, with 10 bases fitting TRBD1. Germline-derived CDR1 and CDR2 are SGHRS and YFSETQ. The CDR3 consists of 14 residues. Trimming removed 4 bases from V and 2 bases from J; junction bases left unmatched: 3. Here the CDR3 reads CASSDGTGAYEQYF. CDR3 nucleotides: TGCGCCAGCAGCGATGGGACAGGGGCCTACGAGCAGTACTTC.

This CDR3 reads CASSGDWGTLTDTQYF. The CDR3 bases are TGTGCCAGCAGCGGGGACTGGGGAACACTCACAGATACGCAGTATTTT. V is TRBV2 and J is TRBJ2-3; possibly TRBD2 for D (6 bases). The V and J ends lost 6 bases and 2 bases respectively, with 18 bases between them. The CDR3 has 16 residues. From germline, CDR1 is SNHLY and CDR2 FYNNEI. Filled out from reference TRBV2 and TRBJ2-3, the complete variable domain reads EPEVTQTPSHQVTQMGQEVILRCVPISNHLYFYWYRQILGQKVEFLVSFYNNEISEKSEIFDDQFSVERPDGSNFTLKIRSTKLEDSAMYFCASSGDWGTLTDTQYFGPGTRLTVL.

V gene TRBV28 combines with J gene TRBJ1-5, with D tentatively TRBD1 (6 bases). V lost 6 bases and J lost 0, with 15 bases in between. Germline-derived CDR1 and CDR2 are MDHEN and SYDVKM. The CDR3 spans 16 residues. This CDR3 is CASRPGHTNSNQPQHF. CDR3 DNA: TGTGCCAGCAGGCCGGGACATACCAATAGCAATCAGCCCCAGCATTTT.

This clone was counted a single time. The rearrangement uses TRBV5-1 and TRBJ1-5; TRBD1 matches at 9 bases. The CDR3 is 14 residues long. V was clipped by 3 bases and J by 6 bases; unmatched bases: 4. Per germline, CDR1 SGHRS and CDR2 YFSETQ. CDR3 nucleotides: TGCGCCAGCAGCTATACAGGGGGCGCTCAGCCCCAGCATTTT. It yields the protein CASSYTGGAQPQHF.

This sequence joins TRBV10-1 and TRBJ2-5; 7 positions match TRBD1. The germline V gene encodes CDR1 WNHNN and CDR2 SYGVQD (reference sequence). J gave up 1 base and V 4 bases, and 0 bases lay outside the gene matches. The CDR3 spans 13 residues. The CDR3 protein is CASSGQGQETQYF. CDR3 sequence (DNA): TGCGCCAGCAGTGGACAGGGCCAAGAGACCCAGTACTTC.

The chain combines TRBV10-2 with TRBJ2-1, with a tentative D call TRBD2 (6 bases). Trimming removed 6 bases from V and 4 bases from J, with 13 bases in between. Looked up from germline, CDR1 is WSHSY and CDR2 is SAAADI. The CDR3 has 14 residues. The CDR3 nucleotides read TGCGCCAGCAGGGCCGGGACTCAATACAATGAGCAGTTCTTC. Encoded protein: CASRAGTQYNEQFF.

The V call is TRBV19, the J call TRBJ1-4; D might be TRBD1 (5 bases). V gave up 5 bases and J gave up 5 bases, with 15 bases separating them. There are 15 residues in the CDR3. Germline V lookup: CDR1 LNHDA, CDR2 SQIVND (reference sequence). CDR3 loop: CASSSPVGGNEKLFF. In DNA, the CDR3 is TGTGCCAGTAGTTCTCCCGTCGGGGGAAATGAAAAACTGTTTTTT.

This chain joins TRBV11-2 and TRBJ2-7; D remains unclear. Trimming removed 1 base from V and 3 bases from J, with 7 bases in between. The CDR3 is made up of 13 amino acids. Germline CDR1 reads SGHAT; CDR2 reads FQNNGV. The CDR3 region has the DNA TGTGCCAGCAGCTTAGTCGGCAGCTACGAGCAGTACTTC. Translated, it gives CASSLVGSYEQYF.

This clone appeared a single time. This chain connects TRBV4-1 to TRBJ2-3; unclear D gene. The CDR3 has 13 residues. Germline V gene lookup returns CDR1 MGHRA and CDR2 YSYEKL. Trimming stripped 1 base from V and 6 bases from J, with 8 bases between. CDR3 protein: CASSQGGRDTQYF. The DNA for the CDR3 is TGCGCCAGCAGCCAAGGAGGTAGGGATACGCAGTATTTT.

The rearrangement joins TRBV19 to TRBJ2-1, with 12 bases matching TRBD2. Germline V lookup: CDR1 LNHDA, CDR2 SQIVND (reference sequence). V lost 6 bases to trimming and J lost 8 bases; unmatched junction nucleotides: 8. This CDR3 spans 15 amino acids. This CDR3 is CASSPGLAGSYEQFF. The CDR3 nucleotides read TGTGCCAGTAGCCCCGGACTAGCGGGATCTTATGAGCAGTTCTTC.

V usage is TRBV19 and J usage is TRBJ2-3; the D is unclear. The CDR3 spans 14 residues. CDR1 and CDR2 (germline): LNHDA, SQIVND (reference sequence). Trimming left V 4 bases short and J 2 bases short, with 10 bases between. CDR3 amino acids: CASSRARYTDTQYF. The CDR3 DNA is TGTGCCAGTAGTAGGGCTCGATACACAGATACGCAGTATTTT.

This chain links TRBV19 with TRBJ2-7; no reliable D call. The CDR3 has 14 residues. Per the germline V gene, CDR1 is LNHDA and CDR2 is SQIVND (reference sequence). The V and J ends lost 1 base and 2 bases respectively, with 9 bases between them. The CDR3 is CASSIGPSTYEQYF. The CDR3 nucleotides read TGTGCCAGTAGTATAGGTCCTTCCACCTACGAGCAGTACTTC.

This chain's CDR3 is CASSPLAGTLYEQYF. The CDR3, as DNA: TGTGCCAGCAGTCCCCTCGCCGGGACTCTCTACGAGCAGTACTTC. This sequence joins TRBV27 and TRBJ2-7; a weak D match, TRBD2 (6 bases). V gave up 5 bases and J gave up 3 bases, with 17 bases separating them. The CDR3 consists of 15 residues. CDR1 is MNHEY and CDR2 is SMNVEV in the germline V gene (reference sequence).

The chain links TRBV19 to TRBJ2-7; D not certain. This CDR3 has 15 amino acids. Trimming stripped 1 base from V and 3 bases from J, with 13 bases between. Germline CDR1 reads LNHDA; CDR2 reads SQIVND (reference sequence). The CDR3 spells CASSIAVDAYYEQYF. For the CDR3, the DNA is TGTGCCAGTAGTATAGCCGTCGACGCCTACTACGAGCAGTACTTC.

In nucleotides, the CDR3 is TGTGCCAGCAGCGCCTCCGGGAGCTCTGGAAACACCATATATTTT. It specifies CASSASGSSGNTIYF. The gene calls are TRBV9 and TRBJ1-3; D is uncertain. The CDR3 consists of 15 residues. The V end lost 3 bases, the J end lost 0 bases, and 10 bases lay between the germline ends. The V gene's germline CDR1 is SGDLS and CDR2 YYNGEE.

The rearrangement uses TRBV4-1 and TRBJ1-1, with 8 nucleotides matching TRBD1. The junction had 8 bases not matched to a gene; V was cut back by 0 bases and J by 5 bases. Germline assignment: CDR1 MGHRA and CDR2 YSYEKL. The CDR3 totals 16 residues. The DNA for the CDR3 is TGCGCCAGCAGCCAAGATGAGGGCAGGGGGCGGACTGAAGCTTTCTTT. It yields the protein CASSQDEGRGRTEAFF.

The chain is built from TRBV11-3 and TRBJ2-2, with 9 bases matching TRBD2. With 5 bases clipped from V and 6 bases from J, the junction kept 10 bases outside the gene matches. The CDR3 loop spans 16 amino acids. Germline lookup yields CDR1 SGHNT and CDR2 YENEEA. CDR3 DNA sequence: TGTGCCAGCAGCACTTATAGCGGGAGTGAAGCCGGGGAGCTGTTTTTT. Its protein is CASSTYSGSEAGELFF.

This chain uses TRBV9 with TRBJ2-3, with D tentatively TRBD2 (7 bases). V was clipped by 2 bases and J by 4 bases, with 14 bases between them. The CDR3 totals 15 residues. CDR1 SGDLS and CDR2 YYNGEE come from the germline V gene. The CDR3 DNA follows: TGTGCCAGCAGCGTTGGGGGGGGCAACGCAGATACGCAGTATTTT. Translated: CASSVGGGNADTQYF.

A single count supports this clone. V and J are TRBV11-2 and TRBJ2-5, with D hard to call. The germline V and J ends were trimmed by 1 base and 5 bases, with 8 bases remaining between them. CDR1 is SGHAT and CDR2 is FQNNGV in the germline V gene. This CDR3 has 13 amino acids. The CDR3 nucleotides read TGTGCCAGCAGCTTAGTGCCTTTCGAGACCCAGTACTTC. It codes for CASSLVPFETQYF.

This rearrangement joins TRBV7-9 to TRBJ2-7; 9 nucleotides match TRBD1. The CDR3 contains 15 residues. After removal of 5 bases from V and 2 bases from J, the junction contained 7 bases not matched to a gene. Germline-derived CDR1 and CDR2 are SEHNR and FQNEAQ (reference sequence). The CDR3 DNA reads TGTGCCAGCAGCCCAAAGACAGGGGGTACCTACGAGCAGTACTTC. As protein: CASSPKTGGTYEQYF. The whole variable domain, filled in from reference TRBV7-9 and TRBJ2-7, reads DTGVSQNPRHKITKRGQNVTFRCDPISEHNRLYWYRQTLGQGPEFLTYFQNEAQLEKSRLLSDRFSAERPKGSFSTLEIQRTEQGDSAMYLCASSPKTGGTYEQYFGPGTRLTVT.

V and J are TRBV27 and TRBJ2-3; 9 bases fit TRBD2. With 3 bases clipped from V and 6 bases from J, the junction kept 16 bases outside the gene matches. Germline CDR1 reads MNHEY; CDR2 reads SMNVEV (reference sequence). The CDR3 contains 18 residues. CDR3 in DNA: TGTGCCAGCAGTTTTTCTAGCGGGATGCCTATTGGGTTCGATACGCAGTATTTT. Its translation is CASSFSSGMPIGFDTQYF.

The gene calls are TRBV19 and TRBJ2-1; TRBD2 agrees at 7 bases. V lost 5 bases to trimming and J lost 7 bases; unmatched junction nucleotides: 5. Germline V gene sequence: CDR1 LNHDA, CDR2 SQIVND (reference sequence). CDR3 length: 13 amino acids. DNA of the CDR3: TGTGCCAGTAGTTGGGGGGGTATTAATGAGCAGTTCTTC. Translating it yields CASSWGGINEQFF.

V is TRBV27 and J is TRBJ2-1, with 8 bases identical to TRBD2. Looked up from germline, CDR1 is MNHEY and CDR2 is SMNVEV (reference sequence). CDR3 length: 15 residues. After removal of 7 bases from V and 8 bases from J, the junction contained 13 bases not matched to a gene. The CDR3 bases are TGTGCCAGCACCGTCGGGACTAGGGGAGTCGATGAGCAGTTCTTC. Translated: CASTVGTRGVDEQFF.

The chain employs TRBV11-2 and TRBJ2-5, with TRBD1 as a possible D gene (5 bases). Trimming left V 4 bases short and J 2 bases short, with 11 bases between. This CDR3 is built from 14 residues. Germline CDR1 reads SGHAT; CDR2 reads FQNNGV. CDR3 DNA: TGTGCCAGCAGCTCCTTTCAGGGTCAAGAGACCCAGTACTTC. Protein product: CASSSFQGQETQYF.